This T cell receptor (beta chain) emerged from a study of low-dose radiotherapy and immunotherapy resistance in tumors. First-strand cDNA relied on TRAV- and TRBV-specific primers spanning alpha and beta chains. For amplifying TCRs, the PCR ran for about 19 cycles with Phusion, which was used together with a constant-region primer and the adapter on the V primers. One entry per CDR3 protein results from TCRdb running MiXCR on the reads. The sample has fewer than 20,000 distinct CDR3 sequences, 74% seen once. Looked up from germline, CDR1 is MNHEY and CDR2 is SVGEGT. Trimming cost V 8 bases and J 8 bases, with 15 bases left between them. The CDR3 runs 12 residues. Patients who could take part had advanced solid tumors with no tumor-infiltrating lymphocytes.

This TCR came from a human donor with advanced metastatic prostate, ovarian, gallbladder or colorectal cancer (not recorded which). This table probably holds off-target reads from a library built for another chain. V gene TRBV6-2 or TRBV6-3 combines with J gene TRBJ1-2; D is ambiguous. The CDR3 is CASGEAARGYTF. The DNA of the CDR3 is TGTGCCAGCGGCGAGGCGGCTCGGGGCTACACCTTC.